This passage covers 2 T cell receptor beta chains from one sample sequenced in a study of human T cells and chemical hapten exposure. TCRdb analysed the RACE reads with MiXCR anew, one entry per CDR3 protein. This sample has about 400,000 distinct CDR3 sequences; more than 5% occur once, and the top ten carry more than 5.5%. The sample's time point: patch test 2, 6 weeks after DPC sensitization. Treatment specified: therapeutic diphenylcyclopropenone sensitization with weekly scalp DPC. Sequencing was performed on whole blood, taken in connection with sensitization to the hapten diphenylcyclopropenone (DPC). These receptors were obtained from a woman aged 18-29 years with alopecia areata. Some clones in this sample may be carry-over from other donors' samples.

Ten or more counts support this clonotype. The CDR3 DNA follows: TGTGCCAGCAGCCAGGGGGTACCCAATCAGCCCCAGCATTTT. Translation gives CASSQGVPNQPQHF. The genes are TRBV12-3 or TRBV12-4 and TRBJ1-5; TRBD1 matches at 7 bases. The CDR3 is 14 residues long. The ends lost 6 bases at V and 3 bases at J; junction bases unmatched: 5.

This clonotype was seen only a few times. The chain employs TRBV11-3 and TRBJ2-3, with D perhaps TRBD1 or TRBD2 (5 bases each). Germline CDR1 is SGHNT and CDR2 is YENEEA. The CDR3 spans 15 residues. V was clipped by 5 bases and J by 2 bases, with 14 bases between them. The CDR3 reads CASSLTEGPTDTQYF. Here the CDR3 DNA reads TGTGCCAGCAGCCTGACTGAGGGGCCCACAGATACGCAGTATTTT.